This is a list of T cell receptor beta chains from one sample in a study of radiation and T cells in renal cell carcinoma. Measured with immunoSEQ multiplex PCR; TCRdb has only the in-frame clones, and not every one. The sample has 120,000 to 150,000 clones, about nine tenths seen once. The sample consisted of blood, taken from a patient whose treatment included radiotherapy and nephrectomy. The source is a woman in her 70s with renal cell carcinoma. The CDR3 runs from the conserved cysteine through the conserved F or W. A D gene is named only where the DNA matches it firmly. The size field is filled for only some rows; it gives once, few, many or a size class.

v_gene	abundance	len	d_gene	j_gene	CDR3nt	CDR3aa
TRBV27	-	15	-	TRBJ2-7	TGTGCCAGCAGCTTACAGGGCTGGGGGGCCTACGAGCAGTACTTC	CASSLQGWGAYEQYF
TRBV11-2	once	14	TRBD2	TRBJ2-7	TGTGCCAGCAGCTTGCGCGGGGGGCCGGTAGAGCAGTACTTC	CASSLRGGPVEQYF
TRBV5-6	-	12	-	TRBJ1-1	TGTGCCAGCACCGCCCGCGCGACGCGGGCTTTCTTT	CASTARATRAFF
TRBV7-6	-	13	TRBD1	TRBJ2-5	TGTGCCAGCAGCCCCAGGGGGCAAGAGACCCAGTACTTC	CASSPRGQETQYF
TRBV15	-	16	TRBD1	TRBJ2-7	TGTGCCACCAGCAGAACGAGCGGGACAGGGGGAAACGAGCAGTACTTC	CATSRTSGTGGNEQYF
TRBV19	once	13	-	TRBJ2-7	TGTGCCAGTAGTAATGACGGCTCCTACGAGCAGTACTTC	CASSNDGSYEQYF
TRBV27	-	12	-	TRBJ2-7	TGTGCCAGCAGCGACAGGTTTACCGAGCAGTACTTC	CASSDRFTEQYF
TRBV16	-	15	-	TRBJ1-5	TGTGCCAGCAGCCAAGGCCAGGATAGCAATCAGCCCCAGCATTTT	CASSQGQDSNQPQHF
TRBV30	-	15	-	TRBJ2-6	TGTGCCTGGAGGGTCCGGGGCGGAGGGGCCAACGTCCTGACTTTC	CAWRVRGGGANVLTF
TRBV18	once	14	TRBD1	TRBJ1-2	TGTGCCAGCTCGCCGCAGGGGGTCGACTATGGCTACACCTTC	CASSPQGVDYGYTF
TRBV6-5	-	12	-	TRBJ2-7	TGTGCCAGCACAGGCGCCCCCTACGAGCAGTACTTC	CASTGAPYEQYF
TRBV5-1	-	14	-	TRBJ2-7	TGCGCCAGCAGCTTGGTTACAGACATATACGAGCAGTACTTC	CASSLVTDIYEQYF
TRBV10-3	-	12	-	TRBJ1-5	TGTGCCATCTCGCAGGGAGATCAGCCCCAGCATTTT	CAISQGDQPQHF
TRBV4-2	once	16	-	TRBJ2-1	TGTGCCAGCAGCCGGACTGCCGGGGGAATTTACAATGAGCAGTTCTTC	CASSRTAGGIYNEQFF
TRBV19	-	14	TRBD1	TRBJ1-3	TGTGCCAGTAGCCGGGACAGGGGTGGAAACACCATATATTTT	CASSRDRGGNTIYF
TRBV21-1	-	15	-	TRBJ1-5	TGTGCCAGCAGGACACGGGGAATTGGCAATCAGCCCCAGCATTTT	CASRTRGIGNQPQHF
TRBV5-4	-	14	-	TRBJ2-5	TGTGCCAGCAGCTTAGGGGGGGTAGCAGAGACCCAGTACTTC	CASSLGGVAETQYF
TRBV28	-	12	-	TRBJ1-5	TGTGCCAGCAGATTAAGCAATCAGCCCCAGCATTTT	CASRLSNQPQHF
TRBV14	-	15	-	TRBJ2-7	TGTGCCAGCAGCCCACGCACCCGACACTACTACGAGCAGTACTTC	CASSPRTRHYYEQYF
TRBV5-5	few	13	-	TRBJ1-2	TGTGCCAGCAGCTTGGCAGCCTCCTATGGCTACACCTTC	CASSLAASYGYTF
TRBV5-6	-	16	-	TRBJ2-2	TGTGCCAGCAGACTGCGCTTGGGACCATCCACCGGGGAGCTGTTTTTT	CASRLRLGPSTGELFF
TRBV19	-	18	TRBD1	TRBJ1-3	TGTGCCAGTAGTATAATGGGGGACAGGAGACTCTCTGGAAACACCATATATTTT	CASSIMGDRRLSGNTIYF